Shown below are 26 T cell receptor beta chains from a single sample sequenced in a study of tumour-infiltrating T cells in Burkitt lymphoma. The assay was immunoSEQ multiplex PCR, and TCRdb's table has in-frame clones only and misses some. The sample yields some 6,300 clones, about a tenth seen once. The sample comprised tumor tissue. The receptors were gathered from a human donor with diffuse large B-cell lymphoma.

The chain couples TRBV4-3 to TRBJ2-2; 12 bases fit TRBD2. Per germline, CDR1 LGHNA and CDR2 YSLEER. The CDR3 spans 22 residues. J lost 6 bases, V lost 1 base, and 21 bases had no gene match. The CDR3 bases are TGCGCCAGCAGCCAAGTGGCCCCGCTCCTAGCGGGGGGGCCCCCGGGTCCCGGGGAGCTGTTTTTT. Its protein is CASSQVAPLLAGGPPGPGELFF.

The chain links TRBV2 to TRBJ2-5; no firm D call. Trimming left V 4 bases short and J 4 bases short, with 13 bases between. Germline V lookup: CDR1 SNHLY, CDR2 FYNNEI. This CDR3 contains 14 residues. The CDR3 reads CASSGQARRETQYF. The CDR3 DNA reads TGTGCCAGCAGTGGCCAGGCCAGGAGAGAGACCCAGTACTTC.

This clone was counted a few times. The V call is TRBV6-1, the J call TRBJ1-6, with 7 nucleotides matching TRBD1. The ends lost 4 bases at V and 12 bases at J; junction bases unmatched: 9. The CDR3 totals 14 residues. The V gene's germline CDR1 is MNHNS and CDR2 SASEGT. The DNA of the CDR3 is TGTGCCAGCAGTGGACAGGGTGTGCATTTACCCCTCCACTTT. Its translation is CASSGQGVHLPLHF.

This chain connects TRBV30 to TRBJ1-6; TRBD1 aligns across 9 bases. V dropped 5 bases and J dropped 7; count of bases not matched to a gene: 6. The CDR3 is 14 residues long. Per germline, CDR1 GTSNPN and CDR2 SVGIG (reference sequence). The CDR3 DNA reads as TGTGCCTGGGGGCCGGGACAGGGAAATTCACCCCTCCACTTT. Residues: CAWGPGQGNSPLHF.

This clone was counted between two and nine times. The V and J genes are TRBV5-6 and TRBJ1-2; 8 bases line up with TRBD1. The CDR3 is 14 amino acids. Germline CDR1 and CDR2: SGHDT and YYEEEE. With 3 bases clipped from V and 5 bases from J, the junction kept 6 bases outside the gene matches. The CDR3 here is CASSSDRVWYGYTF. For the CDR3, the DNA is TGTGCCAGCAGCTCGGACAGGGTTTGGTATGGCTACACCTTC.

The rearrangement links TRBV5-1 to TRBJ2-3, with TRBD1 matching over 7 bases. This CDR3 region has 15 residues. The germline V gene encodes CDR1 SGHRS and CDR2 YFSETQ. Unmatched junction bases numbered 4, after V lost 2 bases and J lost 1 base. The CDR3 is CASSFGDRGTDTQYF. DNA of the CDR3: TGCGCCAGCAGCTTTGGAGACAGGGGCACAGATACGCAGTATTTT. Complete variable domain (other parts from reference TRBV5-1 and TRBJ2-3): KAGVTQTPRYLIKTRGQQVTLSCSPISGHRSVSWYQQTPGQGLQFLFEYFSETQRNKGNFPGRFSGRQFSNSRSEMNVSTLELGDSALYLCASSFGDRGTDTQYFGPGTRLTVL.

This clone was seen more than once but under ten times. V gene TRBV10-2 combines with J gene TRBJ1-2; D is possibly TRBD1 (6 bases). The ends were cut back, 5 bases at V and 3 bases at J, with 10 bases in the middle. CDR1 is WSHSY and CDR2 is SAAADI in the germline V gene. This CDR3 is built from 13 residues. The CDR3, as DNA: TGCGCCAGCAGTTACAGGGCTGACTATGGCTACACCTTC. The encoded protein is CASSYRADYGYTF.

The gene calls are TRBV5-1 and TRBJ1-2, with D possibly TRBD1 on 6 matching bases. In germline, CDR1 is SGHRS, CDR2 YFSETQ. The CDR3 length is 13 residues. The V and J ends lost 1 base and 7 bases respectively, with 11 bases between them. This CDR3 is CASSLRGGFGYTF. CDR3 nucleotide sequence: TGCGCCAGCAGCTTGCGGGGGGGCTTTGGCTACACCTTC. Full variable domain (outside the CDR3, taken from reference TRBV5-1 and TRBJ1-2): KAGVTQTPRYLIKTRGQQVTLSCSPISGHRSVSWYQQTPGQGLQFLFEYFSETQRNKGNFPGRFSGRQFSNSRSEMNVSTLELGDSALYLCASSLRGGFGYTFGSGTRLTVV.

This clone was counted between two and nine times. The chain joins TRBV4-3 to TRBJ2-1; perhaps TRBD1 as D (7 bases). The germline CDR1 and CDR2 sequences are LGHNA and YSLEER. The V end lost 1 base, the J end lost 4 bases, and 11 bases lay between the germline ends. The CDR3 extends over 15 amino acids. CDR3: CASSQVAGGYNEQFF. The CDR3 DNA sequence: TGCGCCAGCAGCCAAGTAGCAGGGGGGTACAATGAGCAGTTCTTC.

The V gene is TRBV29-1, the J gene TRBJ2-3; tentative D call: TRBD2 (6 bases). The germline gives CDR1 SQVTM, CDR2 ANQGSEA. V was clipped by 7 bases and J by 4 bases, with 18 bases between them. This CDR3 has 14 residues. The CDR3 reads CSGRRLDDSDTQYF. The CDR3 bases are TGCAGCGGCCGGAGACTAGATGATTCAGATACGCAGTATTTT.

This clone was counted a few times. The limits of the CDR3 on the DNA are not certain, so only TCRdb's listed CDR3 is given. This CDR3 reads CASSLAVGWGNLKEYF. The rearrangement links TRBV5-5 to TRBJ2-7. Per germline, CDR1 SGHKS and CDR2 YYEKEE (reference sequence). The CDR3 is 16 amino acids long, termini counted.

There are a few counts of this clone. The chain joins TRBV7-9 to TRBJ2-1; D might be TRBD2 (5 bases). The V gene's germline CDR1 is SEHNR and CDR2 FQNEAQ (reference sequence). The CDR3 totals 13 residues. V lost 7 bases, J lost 2 bases, and 9 bases lay in between. The CDR3 DNA reads TGTGCCAGCATTTTCGGGGCCTACAATGAGCAGTTCTTC. It specifies CASIFGAYNEQFF. Full variable domain (missing parts from reference TRBV7-9 and TRBJ2-1): DTGVSQNPRHKITKRGQNVTFRCDPISEHNRLYWYRQTLGQGPEFLTYFQNEAQLEKSRLLSDRFSAERPKGSFSTLEIQRTEQGDSAMYLCASIFGAYNEQFFGPGTRLTVL.

V gene TRBV7-9 combines with J gene TRBJ1-1; D not resolved. The CDR3 is 13 amino acids. Per germline, CDR1 SEHNR and CDR2 FQNEAQ (reference sequence). The V gene lost 2 bases and the J gene lost 1 base, with 5 bases spanning the gap. CDR3 region: CASSLTQNTEAFF. CDR3 coding DNA: TGTGCCAGCAGCTTAACCCAGAACACTGAAGCTTTCTTT.

In this sample, this clone turned up a few times. This chain uses TRBV6-5 with TRBJ1-1, with no clear D. This CDR3 contains 12 residues. Germline V gene data show CDR1 as MNHEY and CDR2 as SVGAGI. Trimming left V 4 bases short and J 4 bases short, with 7 bases between. The CDR3 reads CASSSVFTEAFF. In DNA, the CDR3 is TGTGCCAGCAGTTCTGTTTTCACTGAAGCTTTCTTT.

The chain couples TRBV29-1 to TRBJ1-3; 8 bases line up with TRBD1. CDR3 length: 14 residues. Trimming at V came to 7 bases and at J to 0 bases, leaving 5 bases not matched to a gene. CDR1 and CDR2 from the germline V gene are SQVTM and ANQGSEA. The CDR3 sequence: CSASGTGSGNTIYF. The CDR3, as DNA: TGCAGCGCCTCCGGGACAGGCTCTGGAAACACCATATATTTT.

The chain is built from TRBV5-5 and TRBJ1-6; a possible D gene is TRBD1 (5 bases). CDR3 length equals 20 residues. Germline values: CDR1 SGHKS, CDR2 YYEKEE (reference sequence). Trimming stripped 2 bases from V and 0 bases from J, with 21 bases between. Written as DNA, the CDR3 is TGTGCCAGCAGCTTTGGGACGGCAACTTCCAGGAGCTCCTATAATTCACCCCTCCACTTT. It yields the protein CASSFGTATSRSSYNSPLHF.

The CDR3: CASSNDLAGRETQYF. As DNA, the CDR3 is TGTGCCAGCAGTAACGACCTAGCGGGGCGAGAGACCCAGTACTTC. The genes are TRBV6-5 and TRBJ2-5; 9 bases map to TRBD2. Germline lookup yields CDR1 MNHEY and CDR2 SVGAGI. The CDR3 spans 15 residues. After removal of 5 bases from V and 4 bases from J, the junction contained 8 bases not matched to a gene.

The V and J genes are TRBV4-1 and TRBJ1-1; D is undetermined. Trimming took off 3 bases at V and 0 bases at J, with 14 bases between the two ends. Germline CDR1 and CDR2: MGHRA and YSYEKL. CDR3 length: 16 amino acids. As DNA, the CDR3 is TGCGCCAGCAGCCACCCCAGATATAGCATGAACACTGAAGCTTTCTTT. It translates to CASSHPRYSMNTEAFF.

The chain has TRBV7-2 and TRBJ2-3; 7 nucleotides agree with TRBD2. Germline V gene sequence: CDR1 SGHTA, CDR2 FQGNSA. The CDR3 is 14 amino acids. V was clipped by 4 bases and J by 4 bases; unmatched bases: 5. The CDR3 loop reads CASSWGGNADTQYF. As DNA, the CDR3 is TGTGCCAGCAGCTGGGGGGGTAACGCAGATACGCAGTATTTT.

This clone has a handful of counts. The chain carries TRBV7-2 and TRBJ2-5; D may be TRBD2 (6 bases). This CDR3 region has 15 residues. The germline V and J ends were trimmed by 2 bases and 5 bases, with 15 bases remaining between them. The germline V gene has CDR1 SGHTA and CDR2 FQGNSA. In DNA, the CDR3 is TGTGCCAGCAGCTTAACTAGCCAAGGGCGGGAGACCCAGTACTTC. Protein sequence: CASSLTSQGRETQYF.

The CDR3 coding sequence is TGCGCCAGCAGACCTAACACAGGGGGCGGCGAGACCCAGTACTTC. Residues: CASRPNTGGGETQYF. This rearrangement joins TRBV5-1 to TRBJ2-5; 9 bases fit TRBD1. The V gene end was trimmed by 5 bases and the J gene end by 5 bases; junction bases not matched to a gene: 10. Germline CDR1 and CDR2: SGHRS and YFSETQ. This CDR3 has 15 amino acids.

This clone was recorded a few times. This chain links TRBV11-2 with TRBJ2-1, with 11 bases lining up with TRBD1. Per the germline V gene, CDR1 is SGHAT and CDR2 is FQNNGV. CDR3 size: 15 residues. The V and J ends lost 2 bases and 6 bases, in that order; junction bases with no gene match: 3. This CDR3 reads CASSLQGQGVNEQFF. The CDR3 nucleotides are TGTGCCAGCAGCTTACAGGGACAGGGGGTCAATGAGCAGTTCTTC.

V gene TRBV16 combines with J gene TRBJ1-6; a weak D match, TRBD1 (6 bases). Germline CDR1 and CDR2: KGHSY and FQNENV. The CDR3 contains 18 residues. V lost 4 bases, J lost 4 bases, and 20 bases lay in between. In nucleotides, the CDR3 is TGTGCCAGCAGCCCGTGGACAGCCAGCAGAAGGTATAATTCACCCCTCCACTTT. It is translated as CASSPWTASRRYNSPLHF.

This clone showed up just a few times. The J gene is TRBJ1-1, the V gene TRBV11-2; tentatively, D is TRBD1 (6 bases). From germline, CDR1 is SGHAT and CDR2 FQNNGV. This CDR3 is 15 amino acids long. The ends were cut back, 0 bases at V and 4 bases at J, with 12 bases in the middle. CDR3 nucleotides: TGTGCCAGCAGCTTAGACGTAGGGGGGATCACTGAAGCTTTCTTT. It encodes CASSLDVGGITEAFF.

The rearrangement links TRBV5-6 to TRBJ2-1, with no clear D. V lost 4 bases and J 5 bases, leaving 4 bases between the germline ends. The CDR3 covers 11 residues. Germline loops: CDR1 SGHDT, CDR2 YYEEEE. CDR3 in amino acids: CASSVDNEQFF. The CDR3 DNA sequence: TGTGCCAGCAGCGTAGACAATGAGCAGTTCTTC.

This clone was counted only a few times. The CDR3 loop is CASSLDTAYNEQFF. In nucleotides, the CDR3 is TGTGCCAGCAGCTTGGACACTGCCTACAATGAGCAGTTCTTC. The rearrangement links TRBV5-4 to TRBJ2-1; D gene ambiguous. The CDR3 spans 14 residues. V was shortened by 0 bases and J by 2 bases, with 6 bases between the two germline ends. Germline lookup yields CDR1 SGHNT and CDR2 YYREEE (reference sequence).